Listed here are 13 T cell receptor beta chains from one sample, sequenced in a study of shared clonotypes between healthy human individuals. It was CD45RO-negative cells, positively selected for CCR7, that made up naive CD8 cells, with terminally differentiated effector memory CD45RA+ cells excluded. The protocol was immunoSEQ multiplex PCR, while the TCRdb copy is restricted to in-frame clones and leaves out a portion. Seen here are about 600,000 clones, 95% to 98% observed once, and the top ten hold less than 0.35%. Sequenced: naive CD8+ T cells sorted from blood. Every receptor here comes from a man younger than 45 in good health.

The chain couples TRBV25-1 to TRBJ2-1; D gene unclear. Trimming shortened V by 2 bases and J by 8 bases, and 13 bases separated the two germline ends. Germline CDR1 and CDR2: MGHDK and SYGVNS. CDR3 length: 14 amino acids. CDR3: CASSEHSLTDEQFF. For the CDR3, the DNA is TGTGCCAGCAGTGAACATTCCCTTACCGATGAGCAGTTCTTC. Combining the CDR3 with reference TRBV25-1 and TRBJ2-1 gives the whole variable domain EADIYQTPRYLVIGTGKKITLECSQTMGHDKMYWYQQDPGMELHLIHYSYGVNSTEKGDLSSESTVSRIRTEHFPLTLESARPSHTSQYLCASSEHSLTDEQFFGPGTRLTVL.

The rearrangement joins TRBV2 to TRBJ2-3; D remains ambiguous. Germline CDR1 and CDR2: SNHLY and FYNNEI. The CDR3 is 14 amino acids. V gave up 6 bases and J gave up 0 bases, with 10 bases separating them. CDR3 loop: CASSLGSSTDTQYF. The CDR3 DNA sequence: TGTGCCAGCAGCTTGGGTAGTAGCACAGATACGCAGTATTTT.

As for this clone: In the same sample, other DNA sequences code for this CDR3. The chain recombines TRBV27 with TRBJ2-1; D remains unclear. Germline values: CDR1 MNHEY, CDR2 SMNVEV (reference sequence). V lost 4 bases to trimming and J lost 0 bases, with 7 bases between them. The CDR3 extends over 14 amino acids. DNA of the CDR3: TGTGCCAGCAGTTCGGGTAGCTCCTACAATGAGCAGTTCTTC. This sequence encodes CASSSGSSYNEQFF.

The chain joins TRBV6-6 to TRBJ1-5; 7 nucleotides agree with TRBD1. The CDR3 loop spans 15 amino acids. The V segment lost 4 bases and the J segment 4 bases; nucleotides outside the gene matches: 7. Germline V CDR1 and CDR2: MNHNY, SVGAGI (reference sequence). The CDR3 protein is CASSFVDRVNQPQHF. CDR3 DNA sequence: TGTGCCAGCAGTTTCGTCGACAGGGTTAATCAGCCCCAGCATTTT.

The CDR3 DNA sequence: TGTGCCAGCAGCTGGCCCCAACAGGGCATTGAGGACGCAGATACGCAGTATTTT. Amino acid sequence: CASSWPQQGIEDADTQYF. This sequence joins TRBV7-6 and TRBJ2-3, with a possible D match to TRBD1 (6 bases). Trimming left V 4 bases short and J 4 bases short, with 24 bases between. CDR1 and CDR2 (germline): SGHVS, FNYEAQ. The CDR3 spans 18 residues.

The chain links TRBV5-6 to TRBJ2-1; a weak D match, TRBD2 (6 bases). The CDR3 is 13 residues long. V gave up 8 bases and J gave up 10 bases, with 19 bases separating them. Germline V gene lookup returns CDR1 SGHDT and CDR2 YYEEEE. CDR3 DNA sequence: TGTGCCAGTAGGGACTCGGCCTCAGAGGAGCAGTTCTTC. It translates to CASRDSASEEQFF.

V usage is TRBV27 and J usage is TRBJ2-5; the match to TRBD1 covers 10 bases. Unmatched junction bases numbered 5, after V lost 6 bases and J lost 4 bases. The CDR3 loop spans 14 amino acids. Germline V gene sequence: CDR1 MNHEY, CDR2 SMNVEV (reference sequence). The CDR3 DNA is TGTGCCAGCAGGACAGGGACAGGGGCAGAGACCCAGTACTTC. Protein: CASRTGTGAETQYF.

The V and J genes are TRBV14 and TRBJ2-1, with 11 bases aligning to TRBD2. J gave up 7 bases and V 2 bases, and 4 bases lay outside the gene matches. CDR3 length equals 15 residues. The V gene's germline CDR1 is SGHDN and CDR2 FVKESK. As DNA, the CDR3 is TGTGCCAGCAGCCAAACTAGCGGGAGTTGGAATGAGCAGTTCTTC. This codes for CASSQTSGSWNEQFF.

The chain uses TRBV5-6 and TRBJ1-2, with D uncertain. Germline V gene sequence: CDR1 SGHDT, CDR2 YYEEEE. V lost 2 bases to trimming and J lost 2 bases, with 10 bases between them. The CDR3 consists of 14 residues. This chain's CDR3 is CASSLGSENYGYTF. Written as DNA, the CDR3 is TGTGCCAGCAGCTTAGGATCAGAGAACTATGGCTACACCTTC.

The chain is built from TRBV6-1 and TRBJ1-1, with D perhaps TRBD1 (5 bases). V shed 3 bases and J shed 1 base, with 6 bases lying between them. The CDR3 is 13 amino acids. In germline, CDR1 is MNHNS, CDR2 SASEGT. The DNA for the CDR3 is TGTGCCAGCAGTGAGGGACCGAACACTGAAGCTTTCTTT. This translates into CASSEGPNTEAFF.

This sequence joins TRBV6-5 and TRBJ2-3; D is perhaps TRBD1 (6 bases). Germline CDR1 reads MNHEY; CDR2 reads SVGAGI. The V end lost 4 bases, the J end lost 1 base, and 12 bases lay between the germline ends. This CDR3 has 15 residues. CDR3 in DNA: TGTGCCAGCAGTTCATCTTACAGGGGCACAGATACGCAGTATTTT. Translated: CASSSSYRGTDTQYF.

The J gene is TRBJ2-3, the V gene TRBV7-9; D is unclear. The V end lost 5 bases, the J end lost 2 bases, and 17 bases lay between the germline ends. This CDR3 has 16 amino acids. Germline CDR1 reads SEHNR; CDR2 reads FQNEAQ (reference sequence). CDR3 DNA sequence: TGTGCCAGCAGCACCATAAACCGTCGACCCACAGATACGCAGTATTTT. Translated: CASSTINRRPTDTQYF. Together with reference TRBV7-9 and TRBJ2-3, the CDR3 gives the full variable domain: DTGVSQNPRHKITKRGQNVTFRCDPISEHNRLYWYRQTLGQGPEFLTYFQNEAQLEKSRLLSDRFSAERPKGSFSTLEIQRTEQGDSAMYLCASSTINRRPTDTQYFGPGTRLTVL.

The gene calls are TRBV5-6 and TRBJ2-7; 13 bases map to TRBD2. Trimming cost V 4 bases and J 4 bases; bases outside gene matches: 5. Germline CDR1 and CDR2: SGHDT and YYEEEE. This CDR3 has 15 residues. Here the CDR3 reads CASSPGTSGMYEQYF. Here the CDR3 DNA reads TGTGCCAGCAGCCCTGGGACTAGCGGGATGTACGAGCAGTACTTC.